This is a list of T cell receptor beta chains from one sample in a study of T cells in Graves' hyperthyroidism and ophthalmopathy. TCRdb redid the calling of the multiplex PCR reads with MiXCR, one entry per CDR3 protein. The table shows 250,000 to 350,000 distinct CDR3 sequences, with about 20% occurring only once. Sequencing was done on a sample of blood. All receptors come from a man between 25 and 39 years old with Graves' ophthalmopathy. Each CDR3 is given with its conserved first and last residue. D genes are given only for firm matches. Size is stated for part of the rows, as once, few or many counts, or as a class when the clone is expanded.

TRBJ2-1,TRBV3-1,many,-,TGTGCCAGCAGCCAAGGCCGCCGGGCCAATGAGCAGTTCTTC,CASSQGRRANEQFF
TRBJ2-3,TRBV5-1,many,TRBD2,TGCGCCAGCAGCTCCCAACCTAGACTAGCGGGAGAGGATACGCAGTATTTT,CASSSQPRLAGEDTQYF
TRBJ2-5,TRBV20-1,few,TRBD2,TGCAGTGCTAGGGCTGGCGGGAGGGCCAGGATAAATCGGGAGACCCAGTACTTC,CSARAGGRARINRETQYF
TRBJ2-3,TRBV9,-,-,TGTGCCAGCAGCCAAACCCTGGGCACAGATACGCAGTATTTT,CASSQTLGTDTQYF
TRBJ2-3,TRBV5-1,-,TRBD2,TGCGCCAGCAGCTTGGGTGGACTAGCGGGAGGGCGAGATACGCAGTATTTT,CASSLGGLAGGRDTQYF
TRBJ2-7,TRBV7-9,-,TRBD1,TGTGCCACCAGGGGGCCGGGCGAGCAGTACTTC,CATRGPGEQYF
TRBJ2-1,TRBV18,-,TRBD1,TGTGCCAGCTCACAGCGGCAGGGGGAGAGCAATGAGCAGTTCTTC,CASSQRQGESNEQFF
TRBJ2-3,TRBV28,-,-,TGTGCCAGCAGCTTCGGGGGTGGCGTGGCAGATACGCAGTATTTT,CASSFGGGVADTQYF
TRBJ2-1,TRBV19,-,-,TGTGCCAGTAGTATAGGGCAAAAGCAGTTCTTC,CASSIGQKQFF
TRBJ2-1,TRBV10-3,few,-,TGTGCCATCAGTGATAGCGGAAATGAGCAGTTCTTC,CAISDSGNEQFF
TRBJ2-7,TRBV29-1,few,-,TGCAGCGTTATCCTGGGCGTAATCGGCAACGAGCAGTACTTC,CSVILGVIGNEQYF
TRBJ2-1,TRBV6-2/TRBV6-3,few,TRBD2,TGTGCCAGCAGTGCTAGCGGGAACTCCTACAATGAGCAGTTCTTC,CASSASGNSYNEQFF
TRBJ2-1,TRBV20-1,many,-,TGCAGTGCTAGCCGACGGAGCCTTTTTTTTGAGCAGTTCTTC,CSASRRSLFFEQFF
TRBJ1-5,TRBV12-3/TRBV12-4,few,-,TGTGCCAGCAGTTTAGGGGAGGACCAGCCCCAGCATTTT,CASSLGEDQPQHF